This TCR beta chain comes out of a study of blood T cell repertoires in COVID-19. About the study: COVID-19 samples, acute and convalescent, were from the United States, Italy and Spain. PBMCs, B-cell-depleted T cells, or T cells were the source of the cDNA or gDNA that made up the material.

Individuals aged about 18 to 100 years were recruited from roughly 23 US areas. Participant reports of clinical history set cohort assignment. This table comes from immunoSEQ multiplex PCR, and its TCRdb copy is limited to in-frame clones, with some not included. The sample has a few hundred thousand clones; roughly nine tenths are singletons. Germline CDR1 SGHVS, CDR2 FQNEAQ. The CDR3 sequence is 18 residues long. V dropped 2 bases and J dropped 0; count of bases not matched to a gene: 10. Sequenced sample: PBMCs or T cells enriched from blood (not recorded which). The clonotype originates from a woman between 18 and 30 years old who had recovered from COVID-19. This chain uses TRBV7-8 with TRBJ2-4; 7 bases agree with TRBD1. CDR3 amino acids: CASSLLGQSPIAKNIQYF. CDR3 in DNA: TGTGCCAGCAGCTTACTGGGACAGAGTCCGATAGCCAAAAACATTCAGTACTTC. Using reference TRBV7-8 and TRBJ2-4 for the parts outside the CDR3, the full variable domain is GAGVSQSPRYKVAKRGQDVALRCDPISGHVSLFWYQQALGQGPEFLTYFQNEAQLDKSGLPSDRFFAERPEGSVSTLKIQRTQQEDSAVYLCASSLLGQSPIAKNIQYFGAGTRLSVL.